The source of this T cell receptor (beta chain) is a study of blood T cells in healthy people across ages. About the study: Template switching picked up about one barcoded beta molecule for each two T cells.

The CDR3 loop spans 11 amino acids. The V end was cut by 4 bases, the J end by 7 bases, with 10 bases between. Germline-derived CDR1 and CDR2 are SQVTM and ANQGSEA. The authors ran a second PCR of about 6 to 11 cycles using a sample-barcoded 5' primer and a J-beta primer mix. Each CDR3 protein is one row after TCRdb ran MiXCR on the 5' RACE reads. Of roughly 2 million distinct CDR3 sequences in the sample, around half were seen once. All donors came from Russia, were Caucasian and healthy, and spanned ages about 6 to 90. Each sample yielded at least 6.5 million isolated PBMCs. The sequence derives from a woman between 35 and 50 years old in good health. Material for sequencing was blood. The chain employs TRBV29-1 and TRBJ1-1; D is undetermined. CDR3 sequence: CSVVSWSEAFF. The DNA of the CDR3 is TGCAGCGTTGTATCGTGGAGTGAAGCTTTCTTT.